The clone carrying this T cell receptor beta chain has more than one count but fewer than ten. What it binds is not known. The sample originates from a study of vaccination effects on CD4 cells after COVID-19. Clones were read by immunoSEQ multiplex PCR, and TCRdb kept only the in-frame ones, dropping some. The repertoire holds fewer than 15,000 clones, with 70% to 80% as singletons. Sequencing was preceded by expansion of antigen-specific CD4+ T cells with viral peptide pools in the ViraFEST assay. Around day 10 of culture, CD4+ T cells were separated out. Vaccine administered to participants consisted of two doses of either BNT162b2 or mRNA-1273. The healthy vaccine recipients, who had no prior SARS-CoV-2 infection, showed negative nucleocapsid antibodies. Deletions cut 3 bases from V and 2 bases from J, with 14 bases between. The CDR3 has 15 amino acids. Germline lookup yields CDR1 GTSNPN and CDR2 SVGIG (reference sequence).

Whole-study results and caveats: Clones of infection and vaccine origin contracted markedly late after vaccination.

This specimen was CD4+ T cells from PBMCs cultured with HCoV-NL63 spike peptides, taken after COVID-19 vaccination. The chain employs TRBV30 and TRBJ1-5; D gene unclear. This clonotype originated in a human donor who received a COVID-19 vaccine. Written as DNA, the CDR3 is TGTGCCTGGAGCCCCCGAGGATGGGGCAATCAGCCCCAGCATTTT. This translates into CAWSPRGWGNQPQHF.